This is a list of T cell receptor beta chains from one sample in a study of T-cell memory formation after mild COVID-19. TCRdb re-analysed the 5' RACE reads in MiXCR, keeping a single row per CDR3 protein. This sample has about 500,000 distinct CDR3 sequences, with just over 20% found just once. The sequencing input was PBMCs or a T cell subset sorted from them (not recorded which). The receptor source for this set is an adult woman who had mild COVID-19 (a few samples of this study predate the infection). Cell type and time point are not known. Each CDR3 is given with its conserved first and last residue. A D gene is named only where the DNA matches it firmly. The size entry is marked missing in some rows and otherwise reads once, few, many or a size class.

clone_size j_call d_call v_call cdr3_nt cdr3_aa
few TRBJ1-5 . TRBV20-1 TGCAGTGCTTTTGGACACCCTAATCAGCCCCAGCATTTT CSAFGHPNQPQHF
. TRBJ1-2 . TRBV12-3/TRBV12-4 TGTGCCACCCGCAGCGAGGGGGGATACGGCTACACCTTC CATRSEGGYGYTF
. TRBJ2-6 . TRBV6-5 TGTGCCAGCGGGAGCCATTCTGGGGCCAACGTCCTGACTTTC CASGSHSGANVLTF
. TRBJ1-2 . TRBV30 TGTGCCTGGATACGGCCAGACGCGTATGGCTACACCTTC CAWIRPDAYGYTF
. TRBJ1-2 . TRBV28 TGTGCCATTCCCCGCCGGGGACGCGGCGGCTACACCTTC CAIPRRGRGGYTF
few TRBJ2-7 . TRBV5-5 TGTGCCAGCAGCTTGGTGGTCGACAGGTTCTACGAGCAGTACTTC CASSLVVDRFYEQYF
many TRBJ2-1 . TRBV7-2 TGTGCCAGCAGCTTGGCGTCCTACAATGAGCAGTTCTTC CASSLASYNEQFF
. TRBJ2-2 TRBD2 TRBV29-1 TGCAGCGTTGACCTTGGACAGGCGCCTAGCGGGAGCTGGGAGCTGTTTTTT CSVDLGQAPSGSWELFF
few TRBJ2-2 . TRBV19 TGTGCCAGTAGTGACCACAGGGTAGCCCTCACCGGGGAGCTGTTTTTT CASSDHRVALTGELFF
. TRBJ2-7 TRBD1 TRBV6-5 TGTGCCGGGGGGACAGGGGTAATGTACGAGCAGTACTTC CAGGTGVMYEQYF
. TRBJ1-5 TRBD1 TRBV20-1 TGCAGTGCGCGCTACAGGGGATATAGCAATCAGCCCCAGCATTTT CSARYRGYSNQPQHF
few TRBJ1-2 TRBD1 TRBV9 TGTGCCAGCAGCACCCAGACAGGGGGCCCTGGCTATGGCTACACCTTC CASSTQTGGPGYGYTF
. TRBJ2-7 TRBD1 TRBV28 TGTGCCAGCAGTTTATTCTCCAGGGGGCAAGGCGAGCAGTACTTC CASSLFSRGQGEQYF
. TRBJ1-2 TRBD1 TRBV18 TGTGCCAGCTCACCCGATTCGACAGGGGGAGGCTATGGCTACACCTTC CASSPDSTGGGYGYTF
. TRBJ1-5 . TRBV4-1 TGCGCCAGCAGCCAAGAAGCCAGGGGAATACAGGATCAGCCCCAGCATTTT CASSQEARGIQDQPQHF
. TRBJ2-3 . TRBV5-1 TGCGCCAGCAGCTTGGGAGGACAGCGGGATACGCAGTATTTT CASSLGGQRDTQYF
many TRBJ2-1 . TRBV10-2 TGCGCCAGCAGTGACAGCTCCTACAATGAGCAGTTCTTC CASSDSSYNEQFF
few TRBJ2-2 TRBD2 TRBV29-1 TGCAGCGTTGCCGGAAAAAGCGGGAGCGCTACGAACACCGGGGAGCTGTTTTTT CSVAGKSGSATNTGELFF
. TRBJ1-1 . TRBV29-1 TGCAGCGCCCTTAGGAACACTGAAGCTTTCTTT CSALRNTEAFF
. TRBJ2-1 TRBD2 TRBV7-8 TGTGCCAGCAGCCAACCCCGGACTAGCGGGTCCCACAATGAGCAGTTCTTC CASSQPRTSGSHNEQFF
once TRBJ2-6 TRBD1 TRBV11-2 TGTGCCAGCAGCAAACAGGGGAACGGGGCCAACGTCCTGACTTTC CASSKQGNGANVLTF
few TRBJ1-2 . TRBV20-1 TGCAGTGCTAGCCCCCCGGCCTCTAACTATGGCTACACCTTC CSASPPASNYGYTF
. TRBJ1-5 . TRBV7-2 TGTGCCAGCAGCTTATCCGCAACCTCTAGCAATCAGCCCCAGCATTTT CASSLSATSSNQPQHF
few TRBJ1-1 TRBD1 TRBV29-1 TGCAGCGCACAGGGGGCAGGGACTGAAGCTTTCTTT CSAQGAGTEAFF
few TRBJ2-7 TRBD1 TRBV6-2/TRBV6-3 TGTGCCAGCAGAACAGGGGGTACCGACGAGCAGTACTTC CASRTGGTDEQYF
few TRBJ2-3 TRBD2 TRBV20-1 TGCAGTGCTAGAGGCGCGGGAGGGGCGGATACGCAGTATTTT CSARGAGGADTQYF
. TRBJ2-2 . TRBV24-1 TGTGCCACCACGGAAGGGGGTACGAACACCGGGGAGCTGTTTTTT CATTEGGTNTGELFF
. TRBJ2-3 . TRBV6-1 TGTGCCAGCAGCTACAAAGATCGCACAGATACGCAGTATTTT CASSYKDRTDTQYF
. TRBJ1-2 . TRBV20-1 TGCAGCTCCATACCGACCGAGTCCAATAACTATGGCTACACCTTC CSSIPTESNNYGYTF
few TRBJ1-1 . TRBV5-6 TGTGCCAGCAGCTCCAAAATGAACACTGAAGCTTTCTTT CASSSKMNTEAFF
many TRBJ1-5 . TRBV6-5 TGTGCCAGCAGTTACTCTCGGACGGACCGCAATCAGCCCCAGCATTTT CASSYSRTDRNQPQHF
few TRBJ2-3 TRBD1 TRBV6-1 TGTGCCAGCTCAGGACAGGTCACAGATACGCAGTATTTT CASSGQVTDTQYF
few TRBJ1-2 . TRBV20-1 TGCAGTGCTAACCCCCGGAGTCATGGGATCTATGGCTACACCTTC CSANPRSHGIYGYTF
few TRBJ1-2 . TRBV29-1 TGCAGCGCCGGGACAAACTTCTACACCTTC CSAGTNFYTF
. TRBJ2-1 TRBD1 TRBV7-9 TGTGCCAGCAGCTTATTAGGGACAGGGGGCAATGAGCAGTTCTTC CASSLLGTGGNEQFF
. TRBJ2-3 TRBD2 TRBV7-9 TGTGCCAGCAGCTTAGAGCTAGCGGGGGGATCGTATTTT CASSLELAGGSYF
few TRBJ2-3 . TRBV4-2 TGTGCCAGCAGCCAAAGCCTTCCAGGGGGAGGCAGCACAGATACGCAGTATTTT CASSQSLPGGGSTDTQYF
few TRBJ2-5 . TRBV7-2 TGTGCCAGCAGCCCGCCAGGAGCGGAGACCCAGTACTTC CASSPPGAETQYF
. TRBJ2-1 . TRBV20-1 TGCAGTGCTTCCTCTGGACGGGAAAGTACCTACAATGAGCAGTTCTTC CSASSGRESTYNEQFF
few TRBJ2-7 TRBD2 TRBV28 TGTGCCAGCAGTTTACACCTGCTAGCGGGGAGCTTCATATCCTACGAGCAGTACTTC CASSLHLLAGSFISYEQYF
. TRBJ2-2 . TRBV5-1 TGCGCCAGCAGTCGCTTACAGGGTTGGAGCACCGTGGAGCTGTTTTTT CASSRLQGWSTVELFF
once TRBJ2-5 TRBD2 TRBV5-8 TGTGCCAGCAGCCAGGGACTAGCGGGAGTGGGAGAGACCCAGTACTTC CASSQGLAGVGETQYF
. TRBJ1-2 TRBD1 TRBV3-1 TGTGCCAGCAGCCCAAGCGGACAGGGGTACTATGGCTACACCTTC CASSPSGQGYYGYTF
. TRBJ2-1 TRBD2 TRBV6-2/TRBV6-3 TGTGCCAGCAGCCCCTTTTTCGGGGGGTTAGGTGAGCAGTTCTTC CASSPFFGGLGEQFF
few TRBJ2-6 . TRBV7-9 TGTGCCAGCAGCCCTTCCGGCTCTGGGGCCAACGTCCTGACTTTC CASSPSGSGANVLTF
once TRBJ1-1 TRBD1 TRBV13 TGTGCCAGCAGCACTTACAGGGGGGGTACTGAAGCTTTCTTT CASSTYRGGTEAFF
few TRBJ2-7 TRBD2 TRBV7-3 TGTGCCAGCAGCGAAACTAGCGGGGGTTACGAGCAGTACTTC CASSETSGGYEQYF
. TRBJ2-1 . TRBV29-1 TGCAGCGTTGAAGAAGGCATACCGACCTGGCCCAATGAGCAGTTCTTC CSVEEGIPTWPNEQFF
. TRBJ2-1 . TRBV7-6 TGTGCCAGCAGCGCTCCCTCCGAGGTGCCGCAGTTCTTC CASSAPSEVPQFF
once TRBJ1-1 . TRBV4-2 TGTGCCAGCAGCCAAGGCCCGAGCCGGGGTGACACTGAAGCTTTCTTT CASSQGPSRGDTEAFF
many TRBJ1-1 TRBD1 TRBV6-2/TRBV6-3 TGTGCCAGCAGCAAGGACAGGGTCTTGGATGAAGCTTTCTTT CASSKDRVLDEAFF
. TRBJ2-1 TRBD2 TRBV7-3 TGTGCCAGCAGCTTTTTTGGACTAGCGGGGAGTATTAATGAGCAGTTCTTC CASSFFGLAGSINEQFF
. TRBJ2-7 . TRBV6-2/TRBV6-3 TGTGCCAGCAGCAAACCCAGACAGACAACCTACGAGCAGTACTTC CASSKPRQTTYEQYF
few TRBJ2-7 . TRBV12-3/TRBV12-4 TGTGCCAGCGGGCTCGCGGGCGTTGAGGGCGAGCAGTACTTC CASGLAGVEGEQYF
few TRBJ1-1 . TRBV6-2/TRBV6-3 TGTGCCAGCCTAGACCGAACTGGCTTACAGACTGAAGCTTTCTTT CASLDRTGLQTEAFF
. TRBJ2-2 . TRBV6-5 TGTGCCAGCAGTCAGGACATTTCCCCCGGGGAGCTGTTTTTT CASSQDISPGELFF
many TRBJ2-1 . TRBV3-1 TGTGCCAGCAGCTTCCGGACTTACAATGAGCAGTTCTTC CASSFRTYNEQFF
few TRBJ2-2 . TRBV3-1 TGTGCCAGCAGCACTCGGGACGGTGCCACCGGGGAGCTGTTTTTT CASSTRDGATGELFF